The TCR beta chain described here comes from a study of radiation and T cells in renal cell carcinoma. Using immunoSEQ multiplex PCR, the repertoire was profiled, and TCRdb retains in-frame clones only, with some absent. The table shows roughly 120,000 clones, with 75% to 90% occurring only once. Trimming pared 0 bases from V and 4 bases from J, leaving 10 bases between. The CDR3 extends over 15 amino acids. Germline loops: CDR1 SGHDT, CDR2 YYEEEE. Time point described: blood 2 weeks post-SBRT. Stated treatment: 15 Gy SBRT to primary tumor, nephrectomy 4 weeks later. The source of this sequence is a woman aged 55-69 years with renal cell carcinoma. V gene TRBV5-6 combines with J gene TRBJ2-2, with a weak D call TRBD2 (5 bases). The starting material was blood, obtained from a patient whose treatment included radiotherapy and nephrectomy. CDR3: CASSLGAGFTGELFF. In DNA, the CDR3 is TGTGCCAGCAGCTTGGGGGCGGGTTTCACCGGGGAGCTGTTTTTT. The variable domain in full, completed from reference TRBV5-6 and TRBJ2-2, reads DAGVTQSPTHLIKTRGQQVTLRCSPKSGHDTVSWYQQALGQGPQFIFQYYEEEERQRGNFPDRFSGHQFPNYSSELNVNALLLGDSALYLCASSLGAGFTGELFFGEGSRLTVL.